The rows below give T cell receptor beta chains drawn from one sample of a study of PD-1 blockade in classical Hodgkin lymphoma. Measured with immunoSEQ multiplex PCR; TCRdb has only the in-frame clones, and not every one. Altogether roughly 90,000 clones are present, more than 80% being singletons, with the ten largest covering about 17%. The material was peripheral blood mononuclear cells (PBMCs), obtained before the fourth cycle of nivolumab. Receptor source: a human donor with classical Hodgkin lymphoma. Both conserved end residues are part of each CDR3. D genes are given only for firm matches. The size entry is marked missing in some rows and otherwise reads once, few, many or a size class.

>TRBV5-4|NA|once|TRBJ2-5
TGTGCCAGCAGCTTGGACGTGGGGGCTCAAGAGACCCAGTACTTC
CASSLDVGAQETQYF
>TRBV7-9|NA|NA|TRBJ2-7
TGTGCCAGCAGCTTAGAAGGCCTATCCTACGAGCAGTACTTC
CASSLEGLSYEQYF
>TRBV5-1|TRBD2|NA|TRBJ2-1
TGCGCCAGCAGCGTGATGACTAGCGGGGGGACCTACAATGAGCAGTTCTTC
CASSVMTSGGTYNEQFF
>TRBV7-9|NA|NA|TRBJ1-1
TGTGCCAGCAGCCTCATCCGGGACACGAACACTGAAGCTTTCTTT
CASSLIRDTNTEAFF
>TRBV29-1|TRBD2|NA|TRBJ2-7
TGCAGCGTCTCTAGCGGGGGGGCTTCCTACGAGCAGTACTTC
CSVSSGGASYEQYF
>TRBV15|NA|NA|TRBJ1-2
TGTGCCACCAGCAGAGATCCAGAAAACTATGGCTACACCTTC
CATSRDPENYGYTF
>TRBV19|NA|NA|TRBJ1-2
TGTGCCACCTACGACCCCTATGGCTACACCTTC
CATYDPYGYTF
>TRBV11-2|TRBD1|once|TRBJ1-5
TGTGCCAGCAGCTTGACAGGGTCGCATCAGCCCCAGCATTTT
CASSLTGSHQPQHF
>TRBV9|NA|NA|TRBJ2-1
TGTGCCAGCAGCTCGAGGGCGGAGTACAATGAGCAGTTCTTC
CASSSRAEYNEQFF
>TRBV4-3|NA|NA|TRBJ2-3
TGCGCCAGCAGCCAAGGTCCCGCTCAGCGGGACACTAGCACAGATACGCAGTATTTT
CASSQGPAQRDTSTDTQYF
>TRBV9|TRBD2|once|TRBJ2-3
TGTGCCAGCAGCCCACGGGGGGACACAGATACGCAGTATTTT
CASSPRGDTDTQYF
>TRBV11-2|NA|NA|TRBJ1-3
TGTGCCAGCAGCCCTAGTAGGGTTGGAAACACCATATATTTT
CASSPSRVGNTIYF
>TRBV28|TRBD1|NA|TRBJ1-2
TGTGCCAGCAGTTCCGGGACAGCCGGAGGCTACACCTTC
CASSSGTAGGYTF
>TRBV27|NA|NA|TRBJ1-2
TGTGCCAGCAGGGCTACAGCCCCCGGCTATGGCTACACCTTC
CASRATAPGYGYTF
>TRBV19|TRBD1|few|TRBJ1-5
TGTGCCAGTGGGGACGGGACAGGAGGCAATCAGCCCCAGCATTTT
CASGDGTGGNQPQHF
>TRBV5-1|NA|NA|TRBJ2-2
TGCGCCTCCGGGGGGCTGACGAACACCGGGGAGCTGTTTTTT
CASGGLTNTGELFF
>TRBV19|TRBD1|NA|TRBJ2-7
TGTGCCAGTAGTAGGGGACAGGGAGGGACGAGTGCCTACGAGCAGTACTTC
CASSRGQGGTSAYEQYF
>TRBV11-1|NA|many|TRBJ1-5
TGTGCCAGCAGCCCTAGTACTAATCAGCCCCAGCATTTT
CASSPSTNQPQHF
>TRBV6-6|NA|NA|TRBJ2-3
TGTGCCAGCAGCGCAACCCATTGGGATGAGGGAACGCAGTATTTT
CASSATHWDEGTQYF
>TRBV19|NA|NA|TRBJ2-4
TGTGCCAGTAGTATAGCGGACATTCAGTACTTC
CASSIADIQYF
>TRBV7-7|NA|NA|TRBJ2-2
TGTGCCAGCAGTCCAAGCCCCGGGGAGCTGTTTTTT
CASSPSPGELFF
>TRBV4-2|TRBD2|NA|TRBJ2-7
TGTGCCAGCAGCCCTGGGACTAGTCCCCCCGAGCAGTACTTC
CASSPGTSPPEQYF
>TRBV15|NA|NA|TRBJ2-5
TGTGCCACCAGCAGGAATAACAACCAAGAGACCCAGTACTTC
CATSRNNNQETQYF
>TRBV28|NA|NA|TRBJ2-2
TGTGCCAGCAGTTTAGGGCAGCCCACCGGGGAGCTGTTTTTT
CASSLGQPTGELFF
>TRBV28|NA|NA|TRBJ1-2
TGTGCCATCCGAGACTATGGCTACACCTTC
CAIRDYGYTF
>TRBV15|NA|NA|TRBJ1-3
TGTGCCACCAGCAGAGACAGCGCCCCTGGAAACACCATATATTTT
CATSRDSAPGNTIYF
>TRBV7-2|NA|NA|TRBJ2-1
TGTGCCAGCAGCTCCGGGGTGAGGTACAATGAGCAGTTCTTC
CASSSGVRYNEQFF
>TRBV5-1|TRBD1|NA|TRBJ2-2
TGCGCCAGCAGCGGGCAGGGGGCCTCCGGGGAGCTGTTTTTT
CASSGQGASGELFF
>TRBV12-2|NA|NA|TRBJ2-1
TGTGCAAGTCGCTTCCGCCGGGACAGGGTCATCCATGAGCAGTTCTTC
CASRFRRDRVIHEQFF
>TRBV10-3|TRBD2|once|TRBJ2-7
TGTGCCATCTCCGGACTAGCGGTCTACGAGCAGTACTTC
CAISGLAVYEQYF
>TRBV7-8|NA|NA|TRBJ1-4
TGTGCCAGCAGCGAGCGTCGGGCGTGGATAGCGAGGGAGACTAATGAAAAACTGTTTTTT
CASSERRAWIARETNEKLFF
>TRBV19|NA|NA|TRBJ1-4
TGTGCCAGCACGGGCCGAAATGAAAAACTGTTTTTT
CASTGRNEKLFF
>TRBV19|NA|few|TRBJ1-5
TGTGCCAGTAGTATCGTCGGGAGGGGCAATCAGCCCCAGCATTTT
CASSIVGRGNQPQHF
>TRBV5-1|NA|NA|TRBJ2-1
TGCGCCAGCACTCCCTCCGGGACGTTTAACAATGAGCAGTTCTTC
CASTPSGTFNNEQFF
>TRBV7-9|NA|NA|TRBJ2-2
TGTGCCAGCAGCATAGCCCAGGGAAACACCGGGGAGCTGTTTTTT
CASSIAQGNTGELFF
>TRBV5-4|TRBD2|NA|TRBJ2-3
TGTGCCAGCAGTTCGGGACTAGCGCGCACAGATACGCAGTATTTT
CASSSGLARTDTQYF
>TRBV18|NA|NA|TRBJ2-3
TGTGCCAGCGCCAGCCGGGGCACAGATACGCAGTATTTT
CASASRGTDTQYF
>TRBV11-2|NA|NA|TRBJ2-4
TGTGCCAGCAGGAAAAATGCGGAAGCCAAAAACATTCAGTACTTC
CASRKNAEAKNIQYF
>TRBV5-1|NA|NA|TRBJ2-3
TGCGCCAGCAGCTTGGTGCCCTCTAGCACAGATACGCAGTATTTT
CASSLVPSSTDTQYF
>TRBV10-2|NA|NA|TRBJ2-3
TGCGCCAGCATTAGGCATGATAGCACAGATACGCAGTATTTT
CASIRHDSTDTQYF
>TRBV11-2|NA|few|TRBJ1-2
TGTGCCAGCAGCTTAGATCTGGGGTGGGGCTACACCTTC
CASSLDLGWGYTF
>TRBV2|TRBD2|NA|TRBJ2-1
TGTGCCAGCTCCCCGACTAGCGGGTTTGCTAACAATGAGCAGTTCTTC
CASSPTSGFANNEQFF
>TRBV10-1|TRBD2|NA|TRBJ2-1
TGCGCCAGCAGTGTGGCTAGCGGGAGGCCGCAGTTCTTC
CASSVASGRPQFF
>TRBV29-1|NA|NA|TRBJ2-5
TGCAGCGTTGCCAAGGACAGCCAAGGGGAGACCCAGTACTTC
CSVAKDSQGETQYF
>TRBV5-1|NA|NA|TRBJ2-7
TGCGCCAGCAGCTGGCCGGGGGGACAGGTGAGATCTCCCTACGAGCAGTACTTC
CASSWPGGQVRSPYEQYF
>TRBV10-3|NA|NA|TRBJ1-2
TGTGCCATCCGGGCCAGTGATATCGACGGCTACACCTTC
CAIRASDIDGYTF
>TRBV7-8|TRBD2|NA|TRBJ2-7
TGTGCCAGCAGCCCGACTAGCGGAACCTACGAGCAGTACTTC
CASSPTSGTYEQYF
>TRBV19|NA|NA|TRBJ2-1
TGTGCCAGTAGTGGGGTGGGAGCAAGCAATGAGCAGTTCTTC
CASSGVGASNEQFF
>TRBV4-3|NA|NA|TRBJ1-5
TGCGCCAGCAGCCAAGTGGGTGGTCAGCCCCAGCATTTT
CASSQVGGQPQHF
>TRBV5-5|NA|NA|TRBJ1-2
TGTGCCAGCAGCTTGGTAGGGGCTAACTATGGCTACACCTTC
CASSLVGANYGYTF
>TRBV9|NA|few|TRBJ1-1
TGTGCCAGCAGCCCACACGGGCCAGGGATGAACACTGAAGCTTTCTTT
CASSPHGPGMNTEAFF
>TRBV30|TRBD1|NA|TRBJ1-4
TGTGCCTCTGACAGGGAAGACGAAAAACTGTTTTTT
CASDREDEKLFF
>TRBV7-2|NA|few|TRBJ2-1
TGTGCCAGCAGCTTTGGTCTCTACAATGAGCAGTTCTTC
CASSFGLYNEQFF
>TRBV19|NA|NA|TRBJ1-1
TGTGCCAGTAGTATACCAGGGCCCTGGCAGGCTTTCTTT
CASSIPGPWQAFF
>TRBV19|TRBD2|NA|TRBJ2-1
TGTGCCAGTAGTGCCCGACTAGCTGGTACCTACAATGAGCAGTTCTTC
CASSARLAGTYNEQFF
>TRBV6-5|TRBD1|NA|TRBJ1-4
TGTGCCAGCAGACAAAACAGGGGGTATGAAAAACTGTTTTTT
CASRQNRGYEKLFF